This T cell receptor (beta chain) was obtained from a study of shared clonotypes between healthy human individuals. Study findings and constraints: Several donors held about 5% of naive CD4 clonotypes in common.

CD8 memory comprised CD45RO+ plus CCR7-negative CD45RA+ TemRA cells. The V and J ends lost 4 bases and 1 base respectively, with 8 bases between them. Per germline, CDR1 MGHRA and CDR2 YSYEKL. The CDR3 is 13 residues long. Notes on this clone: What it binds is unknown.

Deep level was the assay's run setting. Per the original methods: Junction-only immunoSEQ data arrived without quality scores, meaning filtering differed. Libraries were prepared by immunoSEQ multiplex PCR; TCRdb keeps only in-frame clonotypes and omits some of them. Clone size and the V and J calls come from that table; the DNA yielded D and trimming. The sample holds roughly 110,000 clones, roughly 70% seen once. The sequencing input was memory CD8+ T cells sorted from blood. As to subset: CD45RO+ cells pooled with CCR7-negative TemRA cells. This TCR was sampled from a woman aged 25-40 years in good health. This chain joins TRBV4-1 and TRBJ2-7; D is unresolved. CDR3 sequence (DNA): TGCGCCAGCAGCCCGTCAGGTTCCTACGAGCAGTACTTC. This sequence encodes CASSPSGSYEQYF.